The rows below give T cell receptor beta chains drawn from one sample of a study of graft-versus-host responses after intestinal transplantation. Profiled with immunoSEQ multiplex PCR; TCRdb holds only in-frame clones, not every one. The sample holds 40,000 to 60,000 clones; 65% to 85% are singletons and the top ten take 0.45% to 0.55%. These TCRs are of unknown antigen specificity. This specimen was unstimulated CD4+ T cells sorted from spleen or lymph node cells, taken before transplant. These receptors all stem from a human donor who was the organ donor for an intestinal transplant. CDR3s include the opening cysteine and the closing phenylalanine or tryptophan. The D gene is left open where the match is weak. Expanded clones get a size class; other rows say once, few or many, or leave the size out.

J gene	D gene	V gene	clone size	CDR3 DNA	CDR3 protein
TRBJ2-6	-	TRBV4-2	-	TGTGCCAGCAGCTTGGGGATGAGACAGTCGAGCTCTGGGGCCAACGTCCTGACTTTC	CASSLGMRQSSSGANVLTF
TRBJ2-7	TRBD2	TRBV30	-	TGTGCCTGGAGTGGGCTAGCGGGGGGCGAGCAGTACTTC	CAWSGLAGGEQYF
TRBJ1-1	-	TRBV7-6	once	TGTGCCAGCAGCGGAGGGACATATACTGAAGCTTTCTTT	CASSGGTYTEAFF
TRBJ1-2	TRBD1	TRBV6-5	-	TGTGCCAGCAGCGAACAGGGGACCTATGGCTACACCTTC	CASSEQGTYGYTF
TRBJ2-7	-	TRBV28	-	TGTGCCAGCAGTGCGACACACTCCTACGAGCAGTACTTC	CASSATHSYEQYF
TRBJ1-1	-	TRBV5-1	-	TGCGCCATCCCCCGGTCCGAGACGAACACTGAAGCTTTCTTT	CAIPRSETNTEAFF
TRBJ1-2	-	TRBV7-2	-	TGTGCCAGCAGCCCCCCCGATGGCTACACCTTC	CASSPPDGYTF
TRBJ2-2	-	TRBV11-2	-	TGTGCCAGCAGCTCGCAGGGAACCGGGGAGCTGTTTTTT	CASSSQGTGELFF
TRBJ2-7	-	TRBV12-2	-	TGTGCAAGTCGCTCCCGGGACAACTCCTACGAGCAGTACTTC	CASRSRDNSYEQYF
TRBJ2-3	TRBD1	TRBV19	-	TGTGCCAGTAGTATAGGGACAGGGACAGATACGCAGTATTTT	CASSIGTGTDTQYF
TRBJ2-7	-	TRBV11-2	-	TGTGCCAGCAGCTCCACAGGGTACGAGCAGTACTTC	CASSSTGYEQYF
TRBJ2-5	-	TRBV5-6	-	TGTGCCAGCCGTAAGCCTAACCAAGAGACCCAGTACTTC	CASRKPNQETQYF
TRBJ1-3	-	TRBV7-9	-	TGTGCCAGCAGCTTCTGGGGTGACTCTGGAAACACCATATATTTT	CASSFWGDSGNTIYF
TRBJ1-5	-	TRBV7-9	-	TGTGCCAGCAGCTTAGCAGGGAGCAATCAGCCCCAGCATTTT	CASSLAGSNQPQHF
TRBJ2-5	-	TRBV6-5	-	TGTGCCAGCAGCAAACACACCGTCCAAGAGACCCAGTACTTC	CASSKHTVQETQYF
TRBJ2-6	-	TRBV6-1	-	TGTGCCATTCGGGGTTCTGGGGCCAACGTCCTGACTTTC	CAIRGSGANVLTF
TRBJ1-1	TRBD1	TRBV14	-	TGTGCCAGCAGCCAAGGGAGACAGGGAAGAGGAGCTTTCTTT	CASSQGRQGRGAFF
TRBJ2-1	TRBD2	TRBV7-9	-	TGTGCCAGCAGCTTCACGGGAGGGGGGCTCAATAACCTTTACAATGAGCAGTTCTTC	CASSFTGGGLNNLYNEQFF
TRBJ2-7	TRBD1	TRBV19	-	TGTGCCAGTAGTATAGTGGCAGGGGGCTCCTACGAGCAGTACTTC	CASSIVAGGSYEQYF
TRBJ2-1	-	TRBV1	-	TGCACCAGCAACAGACCTCGACTCCCTTACAATGAGCAGTTCTTC	CTSNRPRLPYNEQFF
TRBJ1-2	TRBD1	TRBV9	-	TGTGCCAGCAGCACAGGGGGCCGATATGGCTACACCTTC	CASSTGGRYGYTF
TRBJ1-1	-	TRBV20-1	-	TGCAGTGCTAGAGTGGTCACTGAAGCTTTCTTT	CSARVVTEAFF
TRBJ2-3	TRBD2	TRBV11-2	-	TGTGCCAGCAGCCCACCAATCCCGGGACTAGCCACAGATACGCAGTATTTT	CASSPPIPGLATDTQYF
TRBJ2-1	-	TRBV4-2	-	TGTGCCAGCAGCCAAGATTCAGACCCCAGCGGCAATGAGCAGTTCTTC	CASSQDSDPSGNEQFF
TRBJ2-1	-	TRBV4-1	few	TGCGCCAGCAGCCAAGCGGGAGTGACCTACAATGAGCAGTTCTTC	CASSQAGVTYNEQFF
TRBJ2-2	-	TRBV19	-	TGTGCCAGTAGTATGTTGAGCGGGAACACCGGGGAGCTGTTTTTT	CASSMLSGNTGELFF
TRBJ1-4	-	TRBV18	-	TGTGCCAGCTCGCCGGGGACTAATGAAAAACTGTTTTTT	CASSPGTNEKLFF
TRBJ1-2	-	TRBV5-1	-	TGCGCCAGCAGCTTGGGGGCGAACTATGGCTACACCTTC	CASSLGANYGYTF
TRBJ2-7	-	TRBV5-4	-	TGTGCCAGCAGCTTGGGCCCGGGACCCAATTCCTACGAGCAGTACTTC	CASSLGPGPNSYEQYF
TRBJ2-7	-	TRBV11-2	-	TGTGCCAGCAGCTTAATTCAGAACTACGAGCAGTACTTC	CASSLIQNYEQYF
TRBJ2-1	TRBD2	TRBV4-1	-	TGCGCCAGCAACCGAGGGTGGGAGCGGGAGAAGTTCTTC	CASNRGWEREKFF
TRBJ1-1	-	TRBV11-2	-	TGTGCCAGCAGCTTAGCGGCCCTCTTGGACACTGAAGCTTTCTTT	CASSLAALLDTEAFF
TRBJ1-6	-	TRBV10-2	-	TGCGCCAGCAGTGACCCGACAGTAAGCTCCTATAATTCACCCCTCCACTTT	CASSDPTVSSYNSPLHF
TRBJ2-6	TRBD2	TRBV7-9	-	TGTGCCAGCAGCCCCCGGGGGGGTCTCACTGGGGCCAACGTCCTGACTTTC	CASSPRGGLTGANVLTF
TRBJ2-3	TRBD2	TRBV5-1	-	TGCGCCAGCAGCTTACTAGCGTCAAGCACAGATACGCAGTATTTT	CASSLLASSTDTQYF
TRBJ2-1	TRBD2	TRBV4-3	-	TGCGCCAGCAGCCAGACCCTACCAGGACTAGCGGGGGGGAGTTCCTACAATGAGCAGTTCTTC	CASSQTLPGLAGGSSYNEQFF
TRBJ1-1	-	TRBV2	-	TGTGCCAGCAGTCTTCCCAGGGGCCCCACTGAAGCTTTCTTT	CASSLPRGPTEAFF
TRBJ1-5	-	TRBV19	-	TGTGCCAGTAGTATACTGGCGGGGCCCCAGCATTTT	CASSILAGPQHF
TRBJ2-1	TRBD2	TRBV7-8	-	TGTGCCAGCAGCCCTAGCGGGGCCTCCTACAATGAGCAGTTCTTC	CASSPSGASYNEQFF
TRBJ1-1	-	TRBV18	-	TGTGCCAGCTCACCATTAGTCCTGGGGGGTGGGTGGAACACTGAAGCTTTCTTT	CASSPLVLGGGWNTEAFF
TRBJ1-1	TRBD1	TRBV30	-	TGTGCCTGGAGTGTACTACAGGGGATCACTGAAGCTTTCTTT	CAWSVLQGITEAFF
TRBJ1-3	TRBD1	TRBV14	-	TGTGCCAGCAGCCAACAGGGGGGAAGGGGAAACACCATATATTTT	CASSQQGGRGNTIYF
TRBJ1-3	-	TRBV11-2	-	TGTGCCAGCAGCTTATGGGGGGGACGGAGCCTCTCTGGAAACACCATATATTTT	CASSLWGGRSLSGNTIYF
TRBJ1-5	TRBD1	TRBV6-5	-	TGTGCCAGCAGTCACTTCTGGACAGGGACGCATCAGCCCCAGCATTTT	CASSHFWTGTHQPQHF
TRBJ2-1	TRBD2	TRBV10-3	-	TGTGCCACTGGACTAGTGGGGGGGACCTACAATGAGCAGTTCTTC	CATGLVGGTYNEQFF
TRBJ2-7	TRBD2	TRBV5-1	once	TGCGCCAGCAGCTTCGCGGGAGGGCTCCATAATGGCGAGCAGTACTTC	CASSFAGGLHNGEQYF
TRBJ1-1	TRBD1	TRBV29-1	-	TGCAGCGTAGGGACAGGATGGGGGAACACTGAAGCTTTCTTT	CSVGTGWGNTEAFF